This T cell receptor beta chain originates from a study of type 1 regulatory T cells. Overall study: T-allo10 is a Tr1-enriched, alloantigen-specific CD4 T cell product made in vitro.

Comment on this clonotype: No antigen is known for it.

TCRdb re-called the reads with MiXCR, one entry per CDR3 protein. The sample holds roughly 65,000 distinct CDR3 sequences, roughly 50% seen once. Per the germline V gene, CDR1 is SGHTA and CDR2 is FQGNSA. Trimming cost V 5 bases and J 1 base; bases outside gene matches: 7. CDR3 size: 17 residues. Points from the study as a whole: Compared with non-type 1 regulatory T cells, type 1 regulatory T cells showed a more restricted TCR repertoire.

This chain joins TRBV7-2 and TRBJ2-3; the match to TRBD2 covers 12 bases. This sequence was found in a human donor in good health. The sequenced material came from cultured non-Tr1 T cells, either the whole culture or a sorted T cell fraction (not recorded which). The CDR3 DNA follows: TGTGCCAGCAGCCCCGTACTAGCGGGGGGCGGCACAGATACGCAGTATTTT. As protein: CASSPVLAGGGTDTQYF. Based on the CDR3 plus reference TRBV7-2 and TRBJ2-3, the full variable domain is GAGVSQSPSNKVTEKGKDVELRCDPISGHTALYWYRQSLGQGLEFLIYFQGNSAPDKSGLPSDRFSAERTGGSVSTLTIQRTQQEDSAVYLCASSPVLAGGGTDTQYFGPGTRLTVL.